A selection of T cell receptor beta chains follows, all from one sample in a study of cytomegalovirus exposure and HLA in healthy donors. Sequencing used immunoSEQ multiplex PCR; TCRdb keeps in-frame clones, though not all of them. The sample lists over 60,000 clones, approximately 70% seen once, with around 15% in the top ten. The sample consisted of PBMCs. The receptors were sampled from a male donor in good health and CMV-seropositive. CDR3s include the opening cysteine and the closing phenylalanine or tryptophan. A D gene is named only where the DNA matches it firmly. Not every row has a clone size; where given, it reads once, few, many or a size class.

TRBD1,TRBV2,.,TRBJ2-7,CASTGGFSYEQYF,TGTGCCTCAACAGGGGGCTTCTCCTACGAGCAGTACTTC
TRBD1,TRBV9,.,TRBJ2-7,CASSARQGGTTYEQYF,TGTGCCAGCAGCGCACGACAGGGGGGGACAACCTACGAGCAGTACTTC
.,TRBV9,.,TRBJ1-6,CASTPGSSYNSPLHF,TGTGCCAGCACCCCAGGAAGCTCCTATAATTCACCCCTCCACTTT
.,TRBV7-4,.,TRBJ2-4,CASSLEIQEAKNIQYF,TGTGCCAGCAGCTTGGAGATACAGGAAGCCAAAAACATTCAGTACTTC
.,TRBV7-7,.,TRBJ2-1,CASFSGEQFF,TGTGCCAGCTTTTCGGGGGAGCAGTTCTTC
TRBD1,TRBV19,.,TRBJ2-3,CASSRQGDTQYF,TGTGCCAGTAGTAGACAGGGTGATACGCAGTATTTT
TRBD1,TRBV6-5,.,TRBJ1-6,CASSRDSRNSPLHF,TGTGCCAGCAGTCGGGACAGTAGAAATTCACCCCTCCACTTT
.,TRBV6-1,.,TRBJ2-7,CASSEGPPGEGYEQYF,TGTGCCAGCAGTGAGGGACCTCCGGGGGAAGGCTACGAGCAGTACTTC
.,TRBV5-1,once,TRBJ1-1,CASSSGARTEAFF,TGCGCCAGCAGCTCAGGGGCCCGCACTGAAGCTTTCTTT
TRBD1,TRBV5-4,.,TRBJ1-5,CASSFDGQGGNQPQHF,TGTGCCAGCAGCTTCGACGGACAGGGAGGGAATCAGCCCCAGCATTTT
TRBD1,TRBV5-4,once,TRBJ2-7,CASSPGTGGIGEQYF,TGTGCCAGCAGCCCTGGGACAGGGGGGATTGGCGAGCAGTACTTC
.,TRBV27,.,TRBJ1-5,CASSRGISNQPQHF,TGTGCCAGCTCGAGGGGGATTAGCAATCAGCCCCAGCATTTT
TRBD2,TRBV6-1,few,TRBJ2-5,CASSELAGGQETQYF,TGTGCCAGCAGTGAACTAGCGGGAGGGCAAGAGACCCAGTACTTC
TRBD1,TRBV5-1,.,TRBJ2-7,CASSPGTGGVEQYF,TGCGCCAGCAGCCCAGGGACAGGGGGAGTCGAGCAGTACTTC
.,TRBV6-1,.,TRBJ2-1,CASSEGSSNEQFF,TGTGCCAGCAGTGAAGGAAGCTCAAATGAGCAGTTCTTC
TRBD2,TRBV6-6,.,TRBJ2-7,CATWGGLGEQYF,TGTGCCACCTGGGGGGGTCTAGGAGAGCAGTACTTC
.,TRBV13,.,TRBJ2-5,CASRGHPGGTQYF,TGTGCCAGCAGGGGACATCCAGGAGGGACCCAGTACTTC
TRBD1,TRBV18,once,TRBJ1-1,CASSPGQGGTEAFF,TGTGCCAGCTCACCTGGACAGGGCGGAACTGAAGCTTTCTTT
TRBD1,TRBV29-1,few,TRBJ2-7,CSVDGQGAGEQYF,TGCAGCGTTGACGGGCAGGGGGCGGGCGAGCAGTACTTC
TRBD2,TRBV7-9,.,TRBJ2-2,CASSWLAVDTGELFF,TGTGCCAGCAGCTGGCTAGCGGTAGACACCGGGGAGCTGTTTTTT